Reported below is one T cell receptor (beta chain). The data were obtained in a study of blood T cell repertoires in COVID-19. Across the study: Both acute and convalescent COVID-19 samples were obtained from the United States, Italy and Spain. Nucleic acid was either cDNA or gDNA, and it came from T cells, B-cell-depleted T cells, or PBMCs.

This CDR3 is 15 amino acids long. The ends lost 6 bases at V and 4 bases at J; junction bases unmatched: 8. The germline gives CDR1 MDHEN, CDR2 SYDVKM. In the original processing: Estimation of nucleated cell counts was performed using reference gene primer amplification. TCRdb keeps only in-frame clones here, not all; method: immunoSEQ multiplex PCR. The V and J calls and clone size come from that table; D and trimming were worked out from the DNA. The sample carries around 200,000 clones, approximately 90% recorded once. The chain has TRBV28 and TRBJ2-3; 9 nucleotides agree with TRBD1. Material for sequencing was peripheral blood. This TCR was sampled from a young woman who had recovered from COVID-19. Here the CDR3 reads CASSSGTGRPDTQYF. CDR3 bases: TGTGCCAGCAGCTCTGGGACAGGGCGTCCAGATACGCAGTATTTT.